This T cell receptor beta chain originates from a study of OX40 agonist ivuxolimab in advanced cancers. Only in-frame clones appear in the TCRdb table, and some are missing; sequencing was by immunoSEQ multiplex PCR. This sample has roughly 80,000 clones, with 65% to 90% found just once. Trimming removed 10 bases from V and 7 bases from J, with 14 bases in between. CDR3 size: 12 residues. V and J are TRBV23-1 and TRBJ1-5; tentative D call: TRBD1 (5 bases). TRBV23-1 is noted as an ORF with a role that remains uncertain. The clonotype was recovered from an adult with an advanced solid tumor such as melanoma, head and neck, liver or kidney cancer. Sample: CD4+ or CD8+ T cells sorted from blood, taken in a trial of the OX40 agonist ivuxolimab. The CDR3 DNA reads as TGCGCCATGATCAGGGTTTGGCAGCCCCAGCATTTT. Translation: CAMIRVWQPQHF.